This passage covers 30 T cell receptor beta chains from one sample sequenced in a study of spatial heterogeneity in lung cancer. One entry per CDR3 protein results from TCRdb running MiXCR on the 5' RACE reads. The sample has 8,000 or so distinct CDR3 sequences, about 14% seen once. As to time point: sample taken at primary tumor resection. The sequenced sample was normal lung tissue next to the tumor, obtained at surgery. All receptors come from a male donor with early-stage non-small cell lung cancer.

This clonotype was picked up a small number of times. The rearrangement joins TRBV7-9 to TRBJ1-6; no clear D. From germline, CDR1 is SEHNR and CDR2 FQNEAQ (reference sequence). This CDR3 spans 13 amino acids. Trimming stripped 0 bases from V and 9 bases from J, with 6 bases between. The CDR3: CASSLAESSPLHF. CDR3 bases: TGTGCCAGCAGCTTAGCCGAGTCTTCACCCCTCCACTTT. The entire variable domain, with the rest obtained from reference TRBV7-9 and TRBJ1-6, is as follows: DTGVSQNPRHKITKRGQNVTFRCDPISEHNRLYWYRQTLGQGPEFLTYFQNEAQLEKSRLLSDRFSAERPKGSFSTLEIQRTEQGDSAMYLCASSLAESSPLHFGNGTRLTVT.

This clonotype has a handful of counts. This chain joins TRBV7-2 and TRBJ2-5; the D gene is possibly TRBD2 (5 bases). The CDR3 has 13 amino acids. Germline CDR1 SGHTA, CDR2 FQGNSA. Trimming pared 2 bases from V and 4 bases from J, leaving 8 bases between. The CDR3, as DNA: TGTGCCAGCAGCTTATCACTAGGAGAGACCCAGTACTTC. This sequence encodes CASSLSLGETQYF.

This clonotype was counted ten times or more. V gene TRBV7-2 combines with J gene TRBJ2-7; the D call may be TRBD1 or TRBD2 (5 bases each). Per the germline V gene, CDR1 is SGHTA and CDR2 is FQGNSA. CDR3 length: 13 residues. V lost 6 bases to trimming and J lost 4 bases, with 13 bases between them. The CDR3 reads CASSWGPVYEQYF. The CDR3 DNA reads TGTGCCAGCAGTTGGGGACCGGTGTACGAGCAGTACTTC.

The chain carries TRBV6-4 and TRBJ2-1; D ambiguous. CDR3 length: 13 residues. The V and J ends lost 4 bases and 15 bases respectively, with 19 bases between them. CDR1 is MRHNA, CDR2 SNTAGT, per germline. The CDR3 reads CASSVGSATSRFF. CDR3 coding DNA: TGTGCCAGCAGTGTCGGCTCGGCGACGAGTAGGTTCTTC.

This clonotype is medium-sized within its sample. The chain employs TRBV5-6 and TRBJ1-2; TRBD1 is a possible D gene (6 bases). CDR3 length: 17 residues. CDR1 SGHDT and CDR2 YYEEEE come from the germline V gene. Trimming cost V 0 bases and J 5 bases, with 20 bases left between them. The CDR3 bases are TGTGCCAGCAGCTTGGGGGGGCCAGTAAGAATAGGATATGGCTACACCTTC. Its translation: CASSLGGPVRIGYGYTF.

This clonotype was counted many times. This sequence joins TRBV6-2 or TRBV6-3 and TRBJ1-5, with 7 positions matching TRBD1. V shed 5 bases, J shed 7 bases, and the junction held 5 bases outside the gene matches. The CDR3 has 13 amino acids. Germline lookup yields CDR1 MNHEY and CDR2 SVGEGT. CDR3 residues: CASSGDSWQPQHF. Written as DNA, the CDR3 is TGTGCCAGCAGTGGGGACAGCTGGCAGCCCCAGCATTTT.

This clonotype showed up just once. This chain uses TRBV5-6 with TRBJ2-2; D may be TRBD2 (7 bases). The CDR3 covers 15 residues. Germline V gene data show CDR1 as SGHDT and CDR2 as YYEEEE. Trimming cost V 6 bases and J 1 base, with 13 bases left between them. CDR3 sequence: CASTWGGLNTGELFF. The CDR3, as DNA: TGTGCCAGCACCTGGGGGGGCCTGAACACCGGGGAGCTGTTTTTT.

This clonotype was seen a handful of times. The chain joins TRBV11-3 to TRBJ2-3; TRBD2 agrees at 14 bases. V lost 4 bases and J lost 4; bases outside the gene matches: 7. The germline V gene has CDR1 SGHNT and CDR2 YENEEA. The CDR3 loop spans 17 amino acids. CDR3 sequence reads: CASSSGTSGGQADTQYF. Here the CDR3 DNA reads TGTGCCAGCAGCTCGGGGACTAGCGGGGGTCAGGCAGATACGCAGTATTTT.

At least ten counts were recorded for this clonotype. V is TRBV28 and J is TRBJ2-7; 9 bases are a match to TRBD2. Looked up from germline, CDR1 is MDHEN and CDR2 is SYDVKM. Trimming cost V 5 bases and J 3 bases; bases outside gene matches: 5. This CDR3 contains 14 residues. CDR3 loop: CASSRSSGSYEQYF. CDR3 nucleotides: TGTGCCAGCAGTAGGAGTAGCGGGAGCTACGAGCAGTACTTC.

The CDR3 nucleotides read TGTGCCAGCAGCCCGGAAAGGGCTCGTAATTCACCCCTCCACTTT. It is translated as CASSPERARNSPLHF. The V gene is TRBV5-4, the J gene TRBJ1-6; no clear D gene. V was shortened by 4 bases and J by 6 bases, with 14 bases between the two germline ends. The germline CDR1 and CDR2 sequences are SGHNT and YYREEE (reference sequence). The CDR3 consists of 15 residues.

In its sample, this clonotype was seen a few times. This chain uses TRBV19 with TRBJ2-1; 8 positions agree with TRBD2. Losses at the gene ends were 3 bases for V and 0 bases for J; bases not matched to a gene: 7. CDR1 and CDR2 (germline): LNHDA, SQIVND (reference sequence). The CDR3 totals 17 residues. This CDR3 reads CASSISGLDVSYNEQFF. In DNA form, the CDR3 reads TGTGCCAGTAGTATTTCGGGACTAGATGTCTCCTACAATGAGCAGTTCTTC.

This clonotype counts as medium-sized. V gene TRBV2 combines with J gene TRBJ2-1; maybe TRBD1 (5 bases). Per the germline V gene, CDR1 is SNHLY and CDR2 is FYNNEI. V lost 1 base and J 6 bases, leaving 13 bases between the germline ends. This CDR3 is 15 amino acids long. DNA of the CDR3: TGTGCCAGCAGTGAAGGGCAGGGTGTGGGCAATGAGCAGTTCTTC. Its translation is CASSEGQGVGNEQFF. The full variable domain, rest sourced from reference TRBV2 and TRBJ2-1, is EPEVTQTPSHQVTQMGQEVILRCVPISNHLYFYWYRQILGQKVEFLVSFYNNEISEKSEIFDDQFSVERPDGSNFTLKIRSTKLEDSAMYFCASSEGQGVGNEQFFGPGTRLTVL.

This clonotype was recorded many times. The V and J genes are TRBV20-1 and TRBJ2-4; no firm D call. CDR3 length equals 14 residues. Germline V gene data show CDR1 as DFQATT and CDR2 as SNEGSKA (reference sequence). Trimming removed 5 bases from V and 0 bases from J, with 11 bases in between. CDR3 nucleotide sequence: TGCAGTGCTGGCCTCTCGAGAGCCAAAAACATTCAGTACTTC. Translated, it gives CSAGLSRAKNIQYF.

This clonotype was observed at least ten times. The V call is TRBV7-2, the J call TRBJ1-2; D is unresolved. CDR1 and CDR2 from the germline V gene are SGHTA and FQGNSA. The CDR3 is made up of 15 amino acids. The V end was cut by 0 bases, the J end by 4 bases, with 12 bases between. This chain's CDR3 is CASSLAPDGTYGYTF. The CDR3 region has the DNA TGTGCCAGCAGCTTAGCGCCGGACGGAACCTATGGCTACACCTTC.

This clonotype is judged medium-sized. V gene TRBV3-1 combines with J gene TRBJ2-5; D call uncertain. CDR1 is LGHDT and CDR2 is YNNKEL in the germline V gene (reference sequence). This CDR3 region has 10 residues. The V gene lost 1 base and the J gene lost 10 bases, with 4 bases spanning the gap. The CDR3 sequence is CASSQGVQYF. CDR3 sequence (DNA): TGTGCCAGCAGCCAAGGAGTCCAGTACTTC.

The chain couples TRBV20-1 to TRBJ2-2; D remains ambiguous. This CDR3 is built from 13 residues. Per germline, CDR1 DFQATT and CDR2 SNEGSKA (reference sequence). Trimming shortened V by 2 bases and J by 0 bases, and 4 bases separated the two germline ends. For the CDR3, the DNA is TGCAGTGCTAGACGGCCGAACACCGGGGAGCTGTTTTTT. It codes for CSARRPNTGELFF.

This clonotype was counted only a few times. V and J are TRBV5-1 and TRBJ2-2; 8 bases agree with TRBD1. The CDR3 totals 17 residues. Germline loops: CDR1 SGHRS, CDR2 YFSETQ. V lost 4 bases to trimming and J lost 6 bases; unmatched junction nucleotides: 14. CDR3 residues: CASSLLSTGEGAGELFF. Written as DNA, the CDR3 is TGCGCCAGCAGCCTCTTATCGACAGGGGAAGGGGCCGGGGAGCTGTTTTTT.

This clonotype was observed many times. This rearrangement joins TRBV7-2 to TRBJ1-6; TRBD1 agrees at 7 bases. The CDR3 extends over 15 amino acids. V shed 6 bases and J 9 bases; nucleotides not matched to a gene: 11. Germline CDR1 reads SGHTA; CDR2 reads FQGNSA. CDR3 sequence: CASSPTGPFGSPLHF. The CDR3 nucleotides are TGTGCCAGCAGTCCGACAGGGCCCTTTGGTTCACCCCTCCACTTT.

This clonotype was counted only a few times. The DNA for the CDR3 is TGTGCCAGCTCACCACCTAGCACAGGGGTGATGAACACTGAAGCTTTCTTT. Residues: CASSPPSTGVMNTEAFF. This chain connects TRBV18 to TRBJ1-1; 7 bases line up with TRBD1. The V gene end was trimmed by 0 bases and the J gene end by 0 bases; junction bases not matched to a gene: 7. The CDR3 loop spans 17 amino acids. Germline V lookup: CDR1 KGHSH, CDR2 LQKENI.

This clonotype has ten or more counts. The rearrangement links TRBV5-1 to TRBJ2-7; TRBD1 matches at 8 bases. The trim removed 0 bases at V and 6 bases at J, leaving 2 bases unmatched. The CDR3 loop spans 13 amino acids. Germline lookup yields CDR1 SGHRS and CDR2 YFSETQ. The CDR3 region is CASSLATGGEQYF. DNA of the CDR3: TGCGCCAGCAGCTTGGCCACAGGGGGCGAGCAGTACTTC. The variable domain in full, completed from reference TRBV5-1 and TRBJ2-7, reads KAGVTQTPRYLIKTRGQQVTLSCSPISGHRSVSWYQQTPGQGLQFLFEYFSETQRNKGNFPGRFSGRQFSNSRSEMNVSTLELGDSALYLCASSLATGGEQYFGPGTRLTVT.

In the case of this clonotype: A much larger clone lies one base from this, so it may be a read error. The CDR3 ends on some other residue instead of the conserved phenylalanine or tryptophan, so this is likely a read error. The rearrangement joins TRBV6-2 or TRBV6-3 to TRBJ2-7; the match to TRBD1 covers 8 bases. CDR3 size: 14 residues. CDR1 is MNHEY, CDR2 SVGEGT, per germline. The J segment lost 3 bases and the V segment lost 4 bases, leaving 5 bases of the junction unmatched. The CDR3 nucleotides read TGTGCCAGCAGTTCCGGGACAGGAATCTACGAGCAGTACCTC. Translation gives CASSSGTGIYEQYL.

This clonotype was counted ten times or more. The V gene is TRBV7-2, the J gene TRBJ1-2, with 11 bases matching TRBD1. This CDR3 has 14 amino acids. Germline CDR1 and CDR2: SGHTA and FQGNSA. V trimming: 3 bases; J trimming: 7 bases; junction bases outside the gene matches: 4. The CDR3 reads CASSFGTGGFGYTF. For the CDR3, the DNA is TGTGCCAGCAGCTTCGGGACAGGGGGTTTTGGCTACACCTTC.

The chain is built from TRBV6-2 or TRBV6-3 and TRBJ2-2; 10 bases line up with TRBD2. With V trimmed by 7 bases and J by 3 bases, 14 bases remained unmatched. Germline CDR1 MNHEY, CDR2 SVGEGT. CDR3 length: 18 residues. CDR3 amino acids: CASTPLLRLAGHTGELFF. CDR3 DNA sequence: TGTGCCAGCACCCCACTTCTTCGACTAGCGGGTCACACCGGGGAGCTGTTTTTT.

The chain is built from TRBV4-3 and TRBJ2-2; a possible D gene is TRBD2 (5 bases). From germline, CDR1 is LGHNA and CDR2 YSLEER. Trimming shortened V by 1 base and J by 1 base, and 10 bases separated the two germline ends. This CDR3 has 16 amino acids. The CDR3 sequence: CASSQAHAGNTGELFF. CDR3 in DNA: TGCGCCAGCAGCCAAGCTCACGCGGGGAACACCGGGGAGCTGTTTTTT.

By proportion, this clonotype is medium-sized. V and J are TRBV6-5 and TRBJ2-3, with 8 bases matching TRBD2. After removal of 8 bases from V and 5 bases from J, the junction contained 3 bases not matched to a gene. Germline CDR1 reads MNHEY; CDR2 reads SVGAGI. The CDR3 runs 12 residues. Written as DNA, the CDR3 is TGTGCCAGCCAGACTAGCGAAGATACGCAGTATTTT. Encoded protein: CASQTSEDTQYF.

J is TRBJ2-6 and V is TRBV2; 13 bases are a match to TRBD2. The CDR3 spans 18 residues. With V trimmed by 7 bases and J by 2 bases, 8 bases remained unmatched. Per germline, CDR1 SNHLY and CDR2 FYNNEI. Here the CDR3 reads CASTGLAGVVAGANVLTF. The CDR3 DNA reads TGTGCCAGCACCGGACTAGCGGGAGTCGTAGCTGGGGCCAACGTCCTGACTTTC.

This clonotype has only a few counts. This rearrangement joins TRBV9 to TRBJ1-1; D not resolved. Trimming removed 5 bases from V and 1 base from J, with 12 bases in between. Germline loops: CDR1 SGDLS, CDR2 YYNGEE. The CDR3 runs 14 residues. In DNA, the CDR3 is TGTGCCAGCAGTTCCGGACGGACGAACACTGAAGCTTTCTTT. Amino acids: CASSSGRTNTEAFF.

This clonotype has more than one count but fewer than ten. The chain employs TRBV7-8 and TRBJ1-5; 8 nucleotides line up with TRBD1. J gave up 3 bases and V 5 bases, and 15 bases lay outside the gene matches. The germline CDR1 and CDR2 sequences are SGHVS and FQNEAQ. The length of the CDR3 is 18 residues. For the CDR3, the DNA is TGTGCCAGCAGCCTAACGAATTCTCCAGGGGGCAACAATCAGCCCCAGCATTTT. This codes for CASSLTNSPGGNNQPQHF.

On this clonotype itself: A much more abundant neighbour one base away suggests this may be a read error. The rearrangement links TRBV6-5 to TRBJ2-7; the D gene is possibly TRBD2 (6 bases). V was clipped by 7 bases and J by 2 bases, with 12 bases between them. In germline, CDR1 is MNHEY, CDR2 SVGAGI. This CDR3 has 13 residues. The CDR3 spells CASTGLLTYEQYF. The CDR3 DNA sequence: TGTGCCAGCACGGGACTCTTGACCTACGAGCAGTACTTC.

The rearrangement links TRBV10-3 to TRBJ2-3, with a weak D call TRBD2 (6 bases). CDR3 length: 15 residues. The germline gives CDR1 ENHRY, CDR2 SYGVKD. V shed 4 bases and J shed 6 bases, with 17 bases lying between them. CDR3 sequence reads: CAISGLAVVGDTQYF. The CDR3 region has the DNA TGTGCCATCAGTGGTTTAGCGGTCGTAGGGGATACGCAGTATTTT.